The clone carrying this T cell receptor (beta chain) was counted many times. Its antigen is still unknown. This entry comes from a study of T cells after yellow fever vaccination. Study-level background: When fractions had low cell numbers, they were prepared with SMART-Seq v4 Ultra Low Input. Broader study findings: Post-booster reappearance was seen for most primary-vaccination clones (roughly 96% CD4, 75% to 90% CD8). Abundant clonotypes from the bulk population could contaminate FACS-sorted repertoires.

Synthesis of TCR cDNA relied on 5'RACE template switching, which attached a universal primer site and UMIs. TCRdb re-derived calls from the 5' RACE reads in MiXCR, one entry per CDR3 protein. The data contain about 350,000 distinct CDR3 sequences, approximately 4% of them singletons. CDR3 size: 13 residues. Germline CDR1 is SGHRS and CDR2 is YFSETQ. The V gene end was trimmed by 5 bases and the J gene end by 5 bases; junction bases not matched to a gene: 3. The receptor was isolated from a man in his late teens or twenties who received the YFV17D yellow fever vaccine. The chain carries TRBV5-1 and TRBJ2-4, with 8 bases lining up with TRBD1. The source was PBMCs, collected 5 days after the yellow fever booster vaccination. Here the CDR3 DNA reads TGCGCCAGCAGACCGGGACAGGAAAACATTCAGTACTTC. Its translation: CASRPGQENIQYF.